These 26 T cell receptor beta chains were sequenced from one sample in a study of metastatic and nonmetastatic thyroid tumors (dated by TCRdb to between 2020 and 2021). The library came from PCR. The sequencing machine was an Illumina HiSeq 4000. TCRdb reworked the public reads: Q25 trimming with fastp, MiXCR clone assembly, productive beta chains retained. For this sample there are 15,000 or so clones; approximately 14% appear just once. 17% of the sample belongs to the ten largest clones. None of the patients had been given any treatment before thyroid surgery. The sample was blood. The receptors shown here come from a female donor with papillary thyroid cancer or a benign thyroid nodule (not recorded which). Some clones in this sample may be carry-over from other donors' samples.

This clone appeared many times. CDR3 sequence (DNA): TGCAGCGTTGCCGCAGGGCGTAGCAATCAGCCCCAGCATTTT. Translating gives CSVAAGRSNQPQHF. J is TRBJ1-5 and V is TRBV29-1; tentative D call: TRBD1 (5 bases). The CDR3 is 14 residues long. V gave up 4 bases and J gave up 0 bases, with 10 bases separating them. CDR1 and CDR2 (germline): SQVTM, ANQGSEA.

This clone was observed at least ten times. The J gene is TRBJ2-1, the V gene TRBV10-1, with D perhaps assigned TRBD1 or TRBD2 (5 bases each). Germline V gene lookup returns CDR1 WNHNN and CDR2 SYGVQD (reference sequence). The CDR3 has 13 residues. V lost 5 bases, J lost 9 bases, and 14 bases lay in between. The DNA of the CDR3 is TGCGCCAGCAGTATCGATCCAGGGAGTGAGCAGTTCTTC. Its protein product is CASSIDPGSEQFF.

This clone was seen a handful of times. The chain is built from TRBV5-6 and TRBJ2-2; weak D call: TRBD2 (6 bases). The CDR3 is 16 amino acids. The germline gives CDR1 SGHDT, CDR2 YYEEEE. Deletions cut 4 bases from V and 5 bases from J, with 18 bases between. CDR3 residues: CASSKTGTHVTGELFF. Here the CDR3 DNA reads TGTGCCAGCAGCAAGACGGGGACTCACGTTACCGGGGAGCTGTTTTTT.

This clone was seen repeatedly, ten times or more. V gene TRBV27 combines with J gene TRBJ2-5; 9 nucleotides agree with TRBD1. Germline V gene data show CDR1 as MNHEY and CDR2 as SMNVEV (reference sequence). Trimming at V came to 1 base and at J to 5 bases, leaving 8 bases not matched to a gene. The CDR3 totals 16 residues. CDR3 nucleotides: TGTGCCAGCAGTTTATACGGGACAGGGATAAGTGAGACCCAGTACTTC. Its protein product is CASSLYGTGISETQYF.

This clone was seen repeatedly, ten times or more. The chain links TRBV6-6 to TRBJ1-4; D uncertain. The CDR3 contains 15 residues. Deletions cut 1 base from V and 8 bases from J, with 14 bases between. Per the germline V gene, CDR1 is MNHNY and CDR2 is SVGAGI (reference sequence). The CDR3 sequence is CASSYWAEGKEKLFF. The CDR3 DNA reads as TGTGCCAGCAGTTACTGGGCAGAAGGAAAGGAAAAACTGTTTTTT.

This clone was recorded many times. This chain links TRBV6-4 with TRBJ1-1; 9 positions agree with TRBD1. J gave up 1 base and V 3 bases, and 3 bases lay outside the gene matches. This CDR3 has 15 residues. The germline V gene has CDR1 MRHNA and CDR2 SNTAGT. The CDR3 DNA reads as TGTGCCAGCAGTGAGACAGGGGGGGGGAACACTGAAGCTTTCTTT. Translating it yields CASSETGGGNTEAFF.

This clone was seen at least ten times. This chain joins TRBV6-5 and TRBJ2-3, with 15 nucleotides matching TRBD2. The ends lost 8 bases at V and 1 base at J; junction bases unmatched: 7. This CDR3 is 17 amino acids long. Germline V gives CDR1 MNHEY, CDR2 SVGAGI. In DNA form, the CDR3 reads TGTGCCAGCGGGGGACTAGCGGGAGGCGGAGGCACAGATACGCAGTATTTT. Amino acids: CASGGLAGGGGTDTQYF.

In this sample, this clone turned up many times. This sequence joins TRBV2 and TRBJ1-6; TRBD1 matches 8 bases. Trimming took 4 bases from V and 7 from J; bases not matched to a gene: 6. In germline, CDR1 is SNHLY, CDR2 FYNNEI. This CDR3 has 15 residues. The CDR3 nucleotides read TGTGCCAGCAGTGTGCAGGGGGCTTCGAATTCACCCCTCCACTTT. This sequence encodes CASSVQGASNSPLHF.

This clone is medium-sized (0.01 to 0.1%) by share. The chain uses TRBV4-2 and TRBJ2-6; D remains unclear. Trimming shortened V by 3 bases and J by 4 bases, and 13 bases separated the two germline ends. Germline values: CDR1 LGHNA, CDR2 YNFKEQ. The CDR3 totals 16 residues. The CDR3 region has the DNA TGTGCCAGCAGCCAGGCCACCGGGCGAGGGGCCAACGTCCTGACTTTC. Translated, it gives CASSQATGRGANVLTF.

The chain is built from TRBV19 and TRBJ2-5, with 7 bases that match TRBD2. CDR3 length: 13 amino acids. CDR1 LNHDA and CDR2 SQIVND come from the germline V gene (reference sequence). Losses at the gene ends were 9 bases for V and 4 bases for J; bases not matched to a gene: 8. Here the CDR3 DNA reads TGTGCCAGCGGACCGGGACTAACAGAGACCCAGTACTTC. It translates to CASGPGLTETQYF.

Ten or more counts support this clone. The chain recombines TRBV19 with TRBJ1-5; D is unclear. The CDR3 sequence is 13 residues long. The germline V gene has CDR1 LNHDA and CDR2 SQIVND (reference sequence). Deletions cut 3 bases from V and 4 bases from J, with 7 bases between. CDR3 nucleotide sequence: TGTGCCAGTAGTATGGAGGTTAATCAGCCCCAGCATTTT. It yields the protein CASSMEVNQPQHF.

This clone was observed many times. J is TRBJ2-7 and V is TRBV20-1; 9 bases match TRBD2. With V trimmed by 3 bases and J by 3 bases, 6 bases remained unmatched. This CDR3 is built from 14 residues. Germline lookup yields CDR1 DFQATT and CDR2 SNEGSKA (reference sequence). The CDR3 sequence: CSASAGGPNYEQYF. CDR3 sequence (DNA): TGCAGTGCTAGCGCGGGAGGGCCTAACTACGAGCAGTACTTC.

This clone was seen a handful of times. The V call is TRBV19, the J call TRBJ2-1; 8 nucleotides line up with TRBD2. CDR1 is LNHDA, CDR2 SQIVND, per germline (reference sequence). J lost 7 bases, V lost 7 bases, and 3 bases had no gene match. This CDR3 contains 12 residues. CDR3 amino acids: CASTGLANEQFF. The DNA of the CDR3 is TGTGCCAGTACCGGACTAGCAAATGAGCAGTTCTTC.

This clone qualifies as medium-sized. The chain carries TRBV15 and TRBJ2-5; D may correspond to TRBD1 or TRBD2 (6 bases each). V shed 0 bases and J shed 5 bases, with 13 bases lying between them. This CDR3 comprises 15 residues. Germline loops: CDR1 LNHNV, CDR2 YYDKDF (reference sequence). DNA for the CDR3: TGTGCCACCAGCAGAGATGGGGGGCCGCAGGAGACCCAGTACTTC. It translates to CATSRDGGPQETQYF.

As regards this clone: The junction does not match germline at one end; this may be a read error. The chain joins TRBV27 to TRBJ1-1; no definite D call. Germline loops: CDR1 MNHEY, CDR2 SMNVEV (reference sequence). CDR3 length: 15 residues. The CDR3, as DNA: TGTGCCAGAATCCCCTCGCCCGCGCGGAACATTGAAGCTTTCTTT. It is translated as CARIPSPARNIEAFF.

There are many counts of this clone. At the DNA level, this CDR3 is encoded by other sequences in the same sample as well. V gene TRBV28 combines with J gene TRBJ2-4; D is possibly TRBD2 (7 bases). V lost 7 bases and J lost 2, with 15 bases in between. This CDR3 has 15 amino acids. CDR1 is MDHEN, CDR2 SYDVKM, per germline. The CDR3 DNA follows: TGTGCCAGCAACCCTGGGAGGGGGACCAAAAACATTCAGTACTTC. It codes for CASNPGRGTKNIQYF.

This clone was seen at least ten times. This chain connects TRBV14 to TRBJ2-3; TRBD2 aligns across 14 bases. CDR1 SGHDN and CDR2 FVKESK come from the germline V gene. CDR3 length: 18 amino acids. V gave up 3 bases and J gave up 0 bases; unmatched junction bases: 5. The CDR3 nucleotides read TGTGCCAGCAGCCACGGGACTAGCGGGAGTTCTAGCACAGATACGCAGTATTTT. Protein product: CASSHGTSGSSSTDTQYF.

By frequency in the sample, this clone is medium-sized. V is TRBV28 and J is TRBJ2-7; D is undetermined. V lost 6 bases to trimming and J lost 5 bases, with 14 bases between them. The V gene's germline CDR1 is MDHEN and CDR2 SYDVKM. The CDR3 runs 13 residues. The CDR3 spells CASRTGNSNEQYF. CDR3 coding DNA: TGTGCCAGCAGGACGGGCAATTCAAACGAGCAGTACTTC. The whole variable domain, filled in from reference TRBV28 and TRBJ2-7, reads DVKVTQSSRYLVKRTGEKVFLECVQDMDHENMFWYRQDPGLGLRLIYFSYDVKMKEKGDIPEGYSVSREKKERFSLILESASTNQTSMYLCASRTGNSNEQYFGPGTRLTVT.

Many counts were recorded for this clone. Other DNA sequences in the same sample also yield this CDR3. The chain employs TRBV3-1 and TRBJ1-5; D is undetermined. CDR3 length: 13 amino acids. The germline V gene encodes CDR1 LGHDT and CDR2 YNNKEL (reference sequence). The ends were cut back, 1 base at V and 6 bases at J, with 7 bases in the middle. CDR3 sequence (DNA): TGTGCCAGCAGCCAAGGGAAGGGTCAGCCCCAGCATTTT. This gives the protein CASSQGKGQPQHF.

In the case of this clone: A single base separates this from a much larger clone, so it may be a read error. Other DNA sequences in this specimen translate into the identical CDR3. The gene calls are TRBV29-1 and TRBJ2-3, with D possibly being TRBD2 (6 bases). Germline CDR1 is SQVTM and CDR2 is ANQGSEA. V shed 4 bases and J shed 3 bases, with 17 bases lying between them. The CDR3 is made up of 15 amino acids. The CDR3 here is CSVVLGLAGTDTQYF. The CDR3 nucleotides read TGCAGCGTTGTCCTCGGACTGGCGGGAACAGATACGCAGTATTTT.

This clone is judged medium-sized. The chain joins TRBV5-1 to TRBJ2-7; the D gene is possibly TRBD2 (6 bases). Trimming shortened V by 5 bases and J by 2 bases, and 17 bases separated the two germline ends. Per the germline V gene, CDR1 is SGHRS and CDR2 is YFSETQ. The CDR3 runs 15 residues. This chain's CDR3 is CASSSDGTPPYEQYF. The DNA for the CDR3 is TGCGCCAGCAGTTCTGACGGGACTCCACCCTACGAGCAGTACTTC.

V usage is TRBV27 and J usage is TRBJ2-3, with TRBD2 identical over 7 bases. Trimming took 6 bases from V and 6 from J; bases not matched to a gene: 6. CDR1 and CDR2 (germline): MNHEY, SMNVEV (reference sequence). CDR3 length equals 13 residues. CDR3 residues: CASRSGGRDTQYF. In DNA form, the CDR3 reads TGTGCCAGCAGGTCGGGGGGACGGGATACGCAGTATTTT.

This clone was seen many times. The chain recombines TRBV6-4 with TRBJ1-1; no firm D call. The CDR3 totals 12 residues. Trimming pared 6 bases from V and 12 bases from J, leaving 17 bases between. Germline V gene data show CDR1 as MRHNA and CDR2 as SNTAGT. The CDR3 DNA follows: TGTGCCAGCAGCCGGGAGGGCGGGATATCTTTCTTT. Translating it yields CASSREGGISFF.

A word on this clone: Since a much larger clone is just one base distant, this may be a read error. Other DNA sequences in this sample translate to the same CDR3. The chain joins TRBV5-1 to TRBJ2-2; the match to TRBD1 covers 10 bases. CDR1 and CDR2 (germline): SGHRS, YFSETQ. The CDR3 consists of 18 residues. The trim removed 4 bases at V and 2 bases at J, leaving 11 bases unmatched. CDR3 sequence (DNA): TGCGCCAGCAGCACATCTCCGACAGGGGGCGCAAACACCGGGGAGCTGTTTTTT. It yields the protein CASSTSPTGGANTGELFF.

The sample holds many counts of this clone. The CDR3 spells CASSLDGQGYTEAFF. For the CDR3, the DNA is TGCGCCAGCAGCTTGGATGGACAGGGTTACACTGAAGCTTTCTTT. The chain employs TRBV5-1 and TRBJ1-1; 8 nucleotides match TRBD1. V was pared by 0 bases and J by 3 bases, with 4 bases of the junction left unmatched. Germline V gene data show CDR1 as SGHRS and CDR2 as YFSETQ. The CDR3 length is 15 residues.

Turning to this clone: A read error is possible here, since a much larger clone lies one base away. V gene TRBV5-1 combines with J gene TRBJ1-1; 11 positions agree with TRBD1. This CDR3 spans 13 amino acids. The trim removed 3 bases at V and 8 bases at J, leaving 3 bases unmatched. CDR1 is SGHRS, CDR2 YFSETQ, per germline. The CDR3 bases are TGCGCCAGCAGCTCCGGGACAGGGGGGGAAGCTTTCTTT. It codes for CASSSGTGGEAFF.